One and the same sample provided the 31 T cell receptor beta chains below, sequenced in a study of blood T cell repertoires in COVID-19. Clones were read by immunoSEQ multiplex PCR, and TCRdb kept only the in-frame ones, dropping some. The sample shows fewer than 95,000 clones, less than 80% of them seen only once. The sequencing sample was made of peripheral blood. These receptors were taken from a woman aged 80 or over with acute or convalescent COVID-19.

The sample holds one count of this clone. The rearrangement links TRBV5-1 to TRBJ2-2, with D tentatively TRBD1 (6 bases). V lost 4 bases, J lost 2 bases, and 12 bases lay in between. The CDR3 extends over 15 amino acids. CDR1 and CDR2 from the germline V gene are SGHRS and YFSETQ. This CDR3 reads CASSPRTANTGELFF. The CDR3 nucleotides read TGCGCCAGCAGCCCCAGGACAGCCAACACCGGGGAGCTGTTTTTT.

J is TRBJ1-1 and V is TRBV7-6; maybe TRBD1 (6 bases). Germline V gene lookup returns CDR1 SGHVS and CDR2 FNYEAQ. This CDR3 has 13 amino acids. With 6 bases removed from V and 0 bases from J, the gap between germline ends came to 8 bases. CDR3 DNA: TGTGCCAGCAGTGGACAGTTGAACACTGAAGCTTTCTTT. Translating gives CASSGQLNTEAFF.

The chain couples TRBV2 to TRBJ1-1, with D maybe TRBD1 (5 bases). The CDR3 consists of 14 residues. The V gene's germline CDR1 is SNHLY and CDR2 FYNNEI. Between the trimmed V and J ends, which lost 7 bases and 1 base, there was a span of 13 bases. CDR3 nucleotide sequence: TGTGCCAGCAAGTGGACCACAGGGAACACTGAAGCTTTCTTT. Its protein is CASKWTTGNTEAFF.

The V and J genes are TRBV4-1 and TRBJ2-3, with TRBD1 matching 8 bases. J was trimmed by 8 bases and V by 2 bases; bases with no gene match: 9. Germline CDR1 and CDR2: MGHRA and YSYEKL. The CDR3 has 15 residues. The CDR3 loop is CASSQFGQGVRTQYF. In DNA, the CDR3 is TGCGCCAGCAGCCAATTCGGACAGGGTGTGCGTACGCAGTATTTT.

There are a few counts of this clone. V usage is TRBV30 and J usage is TRBJ2-7; maybe TRBD1 (5 bases). There are 13 residues in the CDR3. The germline V gene encodes CDR1 GTSNPN and CDR2 SVGIG (reference sequence). The V end was cut by 2 bases, the J end by 4 bases, with 12 bases between. CDR3 in amino acids: CAWSQGEGYEQYF. The CDR3 DNA is TGTGCCTGGAGTCAAGGGGAAGGGTACGAGCAGTACTTC.

The chain carries TRBV18 and TRBJ1-2; a weak D match, TRBD1 (5 bases). Trimming removed 2 bases at V and 6 bases at J, with 13 bases between. This CDR3 region has 14 residues. Looked up from germline, CDR1 is KGHSH and CDR2 is LQKENI. CDR3: CASSPNVMTDGYTF. The CDR3 DNA follows: TGTGCCAGCTCACCAAACGTGATGACAGATGGCTACACCTTC.

CDR3 protein: CASSKREGARGEKLFF. The DNA for the CDR3 is TGTGCCAGCAGCAAACGAGAGGGTGCGAGGGGGGAAAAACTGTTTTTT. The genes are TRBV9 and TRBJ1-4; tentative D call: TRBD1 (6 bases). In germline, CDR1 is SGDLS, CDR2 YYNGEE. Between the trimmed V and J ends, which lost 4 bases and 8 bases, there was a span of 21 bases. The CDR3 extends over 16 amino acids.

The gene calls are TRBV15 and TRBJ1-2; 8 bases map to TRBD1. V lost 1 base, J lost 8 bases, and 3 bases stayed unmatched. Germline V CDR1 and CDR2: LNHNV, YYDKDF (reference sequence). This CDR3 region has 13 residues. Here the CDR3 reads CATSRARDRGYTF. The CDR3 DNA follows: TGTGCCACCAGCAGAGCCCGGGACAGGGGCTACACCTTC.

This chain links TRBV6-2 or TRBV6-3 with TRBJ2-1; 10 nucleotides align to TRBD2. Germline V gene sequence: CDR1 MNHEY, CDR2 SVGEGT. J was trimmed by 8 bases and V by 5 bases; bases with no gene match: 6. The CDR3 runs to 14 residues. The CDR3 sequence: CASSNVAGGHEQFF. In DNA form, the CDR3 reads TGTGCCAGCAGTAATGTAGCGGGGGGCCATGAGCAGTTCTTC.

V gene TRBV28 combines with J gene TRBJ1-2; 7 positions match TRBD1. Looked up from germline, CDR1 is MDHEN and CDR2 is SYDVKM. The CDR3 sequence is 16 residues long. Trimming cost V 3 bases and J 4 bases; bases outside gene matches: 11. DNA of the CDR3: TGTGCCAGCAGTTTCATCACCCCGGGACAGTCCTATGGCTACACCTTC. Translating it yields CASSFITPGQSYGYTF.

The V gene is TRBV19, the J gene TRBJ2-1; D is undetermined. Germline CDR1 is LNHDA and CDR2 is SQIVND (reference sequence). V was shortened by 3 bases and J by 5 bases, with 8 bases between the two germline ends. The CDR3 totals 13 residues. DNA for the CDR3: TGTGCCAGTAGTATGTTTGGCAACAATGAGCAGTTCTTC. Amino acid sequence: CASSMFGNNEQFF.

The V gene is TRBV14, the J gene TRBJ2-5; no clear D. This CDR3 comprises 14 residues. CDR1 SGHDN and CDR2 FVKESK come from the germline V gene. Trimming took off 0 bases at V and 5 bases at J, with 10 bases between the two ends. DNA of the CDR3: TGTGCCAGCAGCCAAGAGGTAGCCCGCGAGACCCAGTACTTC. This encodes CASSQEVARETQYF.

The V gene is TRBV24-1, the J gene TRBJ1-4, with TRBD1 matching over 7 bases. Trimming at V came to 3 bases and at J to 11 bases, leaving 5 bases not matched to a gene. This CDR3 has 13 residues. CDR1 and CDR2 from the germline V gene are KGHDR and SFDVKD. The CDR3 region has the DNA TGTGCCACCAGTGATCCAGGACAGGAGAAACTGTTTTTT. It encodes CATSDPGQEKLFF.

This clone has a handful of counts. The chain combines TRBV6-4 with TRBJ2-2; D is unclear. Germline V gene data show CDR1 as MRHNA and CDR2 as SNTAGT. Between the trimmed V and J ends, which lost 1 base and 5 bases, there was a span of 20 bases. The CDR3 runs 18 residues. The CDR3 loop reads CASSDLNPGPAITGELFF. The CDR3 DNA reads TGTGCCAGCAGTGACTTGAATCCGGGTCCCGCAATTACCGGGGAGCTGTTTTTT.

In its sample, this clone was seen a few times. V is TRBV29-1 and J is TRBJ1-1, with unresolved D. This CDR3 spans 11 amino acids. V was clipped by 4 bases and J by 7 bases, with 10 bases between them. Germline V lookup: CDR1 SQVTM, CDR2 ANQGSEA. The CDR3: CSVATEYEAFF. Written as DNA, the CDR3 is TGCAGCGTTGCCACGGAGTATGAAGCTTTCTTT.

The chain employs TRBV7-2 and TRBJ1-6; 7 bases match TRBD1. This CDR3 region has 13 residues. Germline V gene lookup returns CDR1 SGHTA and CDR2 FQGNSA. V lost 10 bases to trimming and J lost 8 bases; unmatched junction nucleotides: 8. CDR3 sequence reads: CATTGTADSPLHF. CDR3 nucleotide sequence: TGTGCCACCACCGGGACAGCGGATTCACCCCTCCACTTT.

The rearrangement uses TRBV18 and TRBJ1-1, with a weak D call TRBD1 (6 bases). From germline, CDR1 is KGHSH and CDR2 LQKENI. This CDR3 is 16 amino acids long. Trimming removed 5 bases from V and 5 bases from J, with 21 bases in between. CDR3 loop: CASSYATGRAGTEAFF. CDR3 nucleotides: TGTGCCAGCTCATATGCTACAGGGAGGGCAGGTACTGAAGCTTTCTTT.

The chain links TRBV9 to TRBJ2-7; TRBD2 is a possible D gene (5 bases). The CDR3 is 14 residues long. In germline, CDR1 is SGDLS, CDR2 YYNGEE. With 4 bases removed from V and 3 bases from J, the gap between germline ends came to 14 bases. The CDR3 sequence: CASSPSFSRYEQYF. For the CDR3, the DNA is TGTGCCAGCAGCCCTAGCTTTTCCCGCTACGAGCAGTACTTC. The whole variable domain, filled in from reference TRBV9 and TRBJ2-7, reads DSGVTQTPKHLITATGQRVTLRCSPRSGDLSVYWYQQSLDQGLQFLIQYYNGEERAKGNILERFSAQQFPDLHSELNLSSLELGDSALYFCASSPSFSRYEQYFGPGTRLTVT.

V is TRBV29-1 and J is TRBJ2-5; D is uncertain. This CDR3 is 12 amino acids long. Germline loops: CDR1 SQVTM, CDR2 ANQGSEA. Deletions cut 4 bases from V and 4 bases from J, with 10 bases between. CDR3 bases: TGCAGCGTTGTACTCATTACAGAGACCCAGTACTTC. It is translated as CSVVLITETQYF.

This CDR3 reads CASSKDSLTDTQYF. The CDR3 coding sequence is TGTGCCAGCAGCAAAGACAGCCTCACAGATACGCAGTATTTT. This chain connects TRBV11-3 to TRBJ2-3, with a tentative D call TRBD1 (5 bases). This CDR3 comprises 14 residues. CDR1 and CDR2 from the germline V gene are SGHNT and YENEEA. Trimming cost V 5 bases and J 2 bases, with 11 bases left between them.

The chain joins TRBV6-2 or TRBV6-3 to TRBJ1-2; TRBD1 might be the D (6 bases). Trimming stripped 2 bases from V and 6 bases from J, with 22 bases between. Germline values: CDR1 MNHEY, CDR2 SVGEGT. This CDR3 comprises 17 residues. For the CDR3, the DNA is TGTGCCAGCAGTTACGGGGTTTTTGACAGGACGGATGATGGCTACACCTTC. Amino acids: CASSYGVFDRTDDGYTF.

This sequence joins TRBV7-2 and TRBJ2-7, with D perhaps TRBD1 (5 bases). The germline gives CDR1 SGHTA, CDR2 FQGNSA. The CDR3 consists of 16 residues. The V end was cut by 2 bases, the J end by 0 bases, with 14 bases between. For the CDR3, the DNA is TGTGCCAGCAGCTTAACTTCAGGGATAGGCTCCTACGAGCAGTACTTC. Protein: CASSLTSGIGSYEQYF.

This clone came up once. The chain is built from TRBV19 and TRBJ2-3; 7 nucleotides agree with TRBD2. V shed 9 bases and J 2 bases; nucleotides not matched to a gene: 17. The germline gives CDR1 LNHDA, CDR2 SQIVND (reference sequence). The length of the CDR3 is 17 residues. DNA for the CDR3: TGTGCCAGGCTTTCAAGGGGTCGGGACTATGTCACAGATACGCAGTATTTT. Translating it yields CARLSRGRDYVTDTQYF.

This clone occurred a few times. The CDR3 loop is CASSWGGQGQRGYTF. CDR3 nucleotide sequence: TGTGCCAGCAGCTGGGGGGGACAGGGCCAGAGGGGCTACACCTTC. The chain has TRBV5-4 and TRBJ1-2, with 9 bases that match TRBD1. With 3 bases clipped from V and 8 bases from J, the junction kept 11 bases outside the gene matches. This CDR3 region has 15 residues. Germline-derived CDR1 and CDR2 are SGHNT and YYREEE (reference sequence). Using reference TRBV5-4 and TRBJ1-2 for the parts outside the CDR3, the full variable domain is ETGVTQSPTHLIKTRGQQVTLRCSSQSGHNTVSWYQQALGQGPQFIFQYYREEENGRGNFPPRFSGLQFPNYSSELNVNALELDDSALYLCASSWGGQGQRGYTFGSGTRLTVV.

This sequence joins TRBV5-5 and TRBJ2-3, with a weak D call TRBD2 (6 bases). The germline CDR1 and CDR2 sequences are SGHKS and YYEKEE (reference sequence). The CDR3 has 14 residues. Between the trimmed V and J ends, which lost 6 bases and 5 bases, there was a span of 16 bases. CDR3 region: CASTWGRGGDTQYF. The CDR3 bases are TGTGCCAGCACCTGGGGACGGGGAGGAGATACGCAGTATTTT.

This clone was recorded only once. The rearrangement links TRBV9 to TRBJ2-1, with TRBD2 matching 11 bases. CDR3 length: 15 residues. V lost 1 base and J lost 5; bases outside the gene matches: 2. Per the germline V gene, CDR1 is SGDLS and CDR2 is YYNGEE. Here the CDR3 reads CASSVLAGGNNEQFF. CDR3 coding DNA: TGTGCCAGCAGCGTACTAGCGGGGGGCAACAATGAGCAGTTCTTC. Filled out from reference TRBV9 and TRBJ2-1, the complete variable domain reads DSGVTQTPKHLITATGQRVTLRCSPRSGDLSVYWYQQSLDQGLQFLIQYYNGEERAKGNILERFSAQQFPDLHSELNLSSLELGDSALYFCASSVLAGGNNEQFFGPGTRLTVL.

This sequence joins TRBV6-2 or TRBV6-3 and TRBJ2-2; 13 nucleotides agree with TRBD2. CDR3 length: 17 residues. The trim removed 6 bases at V and 0 bases at J, leaving 4 bases unmatched. Per the germline V gene, CDR1 is MNHEY and CDR2 is SVGEGT. Written as DNA, the CDR3 is TGTGCCAGCAGCCGGACTAGCGGGGGCGCGAACACCGGGGAGCTGTTTTTT. It specifies CASSRTSGGANTGELFF.

Only one count was recorded for this clone. The rearrangement uses TRBV4-1 and TRBJ1-1; possible D gene TRBD1, 5 bases. CDR3 length: 16 residues. Germline-derived CDR1 and CDR2 are MGHRA and YSYEKL. Trimming shortened V by 0 bases and J by 6 bases, and 17 bases separated the two germline ends. The CDR3 spells CASSQEAATGVSEAFF. In nucleotides, the CDR3 is TGCGCCAGCAGCCAAGAAGCGGCCACGGGGGTATCTGAAGCTTTCTTT.

The rearrangement uses TRBV4-3 and TRBJ1-1, with a possible D match to TRBD1 (6 bases). V lost 5 bases and J lost 5, with 18 bases in between. The germline CDR1 and CDR2 sequences are LGHNA and YSLEER. This CDR3 comprises 15 residues. The CDR3 protein is CASSSQTGLRTEAFF. The CDR3 DNA follows: TGCGCCAGCAGCTCCCAGACAGGCCTAAGGACTGAAGCTTTCTTT.

This chain connects TRBV18 to TRBJ1-4; D is undetermined. V was shortened by 1 base and J by 8 bases, with 17 bases between the two germline ends. Germline loops: CDR1 KGHSH, CDR2 LQKENI. CDR3 length: 16 residues. In nucleotides, the CDR3 is TGTGCCAGCTCACCACGGGGAAGACCGGGAAGCGAAAAACTGTTTTTT. Translating gives CASSPRGRPGSEKLFF.

A remark on this clone: Sequence at one end of the junction differs from germline and may be a read error. The rearrangement uses TRBV7-2 and TRBJ1-2; 9 nucleotides align to TRBD1. Looked up from germline, CDR1 is SGHTA and CDR2 is FQGNSA. This CDR3 region has 12 residues. The CDR3 is CASGTGLGPTIF. CDR3 in DNA: TGTGCCAGCGGGACAGGGCTTGGCCCTACCATCTTC. Variable domain in full (rest from reference TRBV7-2 and TRBJ1-2): GAGVSQSPSNKVTEKGKDVELRCDPISGHTALYWYRQSLGQGLEFLIYFQGNSAPDKSGLPSDRFSAERTGGSVSTLTIQRTQQEDSAVYLCASGTGLGPTIFGSGTRLTVV.